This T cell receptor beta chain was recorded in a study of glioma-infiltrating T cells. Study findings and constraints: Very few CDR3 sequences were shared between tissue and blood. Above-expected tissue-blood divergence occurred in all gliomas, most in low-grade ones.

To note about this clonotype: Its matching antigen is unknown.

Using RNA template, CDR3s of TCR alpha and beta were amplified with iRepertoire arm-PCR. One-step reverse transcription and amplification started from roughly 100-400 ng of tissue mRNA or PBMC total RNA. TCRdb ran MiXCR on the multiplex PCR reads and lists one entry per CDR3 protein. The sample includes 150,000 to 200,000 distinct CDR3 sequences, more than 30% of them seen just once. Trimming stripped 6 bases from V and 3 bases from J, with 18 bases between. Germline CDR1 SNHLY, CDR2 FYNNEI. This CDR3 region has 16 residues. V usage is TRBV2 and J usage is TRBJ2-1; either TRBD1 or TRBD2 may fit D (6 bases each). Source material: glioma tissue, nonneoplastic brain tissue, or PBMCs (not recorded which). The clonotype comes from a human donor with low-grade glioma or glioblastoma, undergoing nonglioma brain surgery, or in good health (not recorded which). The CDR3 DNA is TGTGCCAGCAGATTACAGGGAGCGGGCGGCTACAATGAGCAGTTCTTC. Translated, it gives CASRLQGAGGYNEQFF.